These T cell receptor beta chains were read from a single sample in a study of shared clonotypes between healthy human individuals. Method: immunoSEQ multiplex PCR; TCRdb's copy keeps in-frame clones and lacks some. The sample lists about 1 million clones, roughly 80% occurring once. The specimen was memory CD4+ T cells sorted from blood. The source of these receptors is a man in his late teens or twenties in good health. CDR3s include the opening cysteine and the closing phenylalanine or tryptophan. Fields, in order: V gene, J gene, clone size, CDR3 length, D gene, CDR3 DNA, CDR3 protein. D genes are given only for firm matches. Size values are once, few and many counts, or a class for expanded clones, and some rows have none.

>TRBV28|TRBJ1-5|once|16|.
TGTGCCAGCTCGCACCAGTCGCTCTCAGGGAATCAGCCCCAGCATTTT
CASSHQSLSGNQPQHF
>TRBV2|TRBJ1-4|few|14|.
TGTGCCAGCAGAAAGGGTGACCTTTTCGAAAAACTGTTTTTT
CASRKGDLFEKLFF
>TRBV9|TRBJ2-7|once|15|TRBD2
TGTGCCAGCAGCGTTTCGTCTAGCGGGACTTACGAGCAGTACTTC
CASSVSSSGTYEQYF
>TRBV7-8|TRBJ1-1|.|13|TRBD1
TGTGCCAGCAGCTTTAAGACAGGGTCGATGGCTTTCTTT
CASSFKTGSMAFF
>TRBV5-6|TRBJ2-5|.|14|.
TGTGCCAGCAGCTTGGGACAGGGCGGGAAGACCCAGTACTTC
CASSLGQGGKTQYF
>TRBV2|TRBJ2-2|many|12|.
TGTGCCAGCAGGCAAGAGTTCGGGGAGCTGTTTTTT
CASRQEFGELFF
>TRBV28|TRBJ2-1|.|15|.
TGTGCCAGCAGTTTAAGGGGCGCAGGATGGAATGAGCAGTTCTTC
CASSLRGAGWNEQFF
>TRBV10-1|TRBJ2-7|.|12|.
TGCGCCAGTAAACCTAGCTTATACGAGCAGTACTTC
CASKPSLYEQYF
>TRBV10-3|TRBJ2-1|many|15|TRBD2
TGTGCCATCAGTGATCAGTTAGCGGGAGTTAGTGAGCAGTTCTTC
CAISDQLAGVSEQFF
>TRBV5-1|TRBJ1-3|.|15|.
TGCGCCACCAGAAGTACAGGGTCCTCTGGAAACACCATATATTTT
CATRSTGSSGNTIYF
>TRBV28|TRBJ1-1|.|15|.
TGTGCCAGCAGACCCTCCCGGGGTATGAACACTGAAGCTTTCTTT
CASRPSRGMNTEAFF
>TRBV4-3|TRBJ1-5|.|19|TRBD1
TGCGCCAGCAGCCGCCGAACGGTAGGGGGCGGTCGGAGCAATCAGCCCCAGCATTTT
CASSRRTVGGGRSNQPQHF
>TRBV29-1|TRBJ1-4|.|13|.
TGCAGCGTTGATTCGGGACGGCGAGAAAAACTGTTTTTT
CSVDSGRREKLFF
>TRBV6-6|TRBJ2-5|.|16|TRBD2
TGTGCCAGCAGTTACGGACTAGCGGGGGGGCCTGAGACCCAGTACTTC
CASSYGLAGGPETQYF
>TRBV5-6|TRBJ1-1|many|18|TRBD1
TGTGCCAGCAGCTCGCCGGGACAGGGATCCCAACTATGGACTGAAGCTTTCTTT
CASSSPGQGSQLWTEAFF
>TRBV11-2|TRBJ2-3|.|14|TRBD1
TGTGCCAGCAGCCCTGGACAGGGTTCCGATACGCAGTATTTT
CASSPGQGSDTQYF
>TRBV27|TRBJ2-3|.|11|.
TGTGCCAGCAGTCTCACAGATACGCAGTATTTT
CASSLTDTQYF
>TRBV5-1|TRBJ2-3|.|14|.
TGCGCCAGCAGCTTTGGGGGGCAGGTAGATACGCAGTATTTT
CASSFGGQVDTQYF
>TRBV6-6|TRBJ1-3|.|15|.
TGTGCCAGCAGTTACTCTGATCCAGACGGAAACACCATATATTTT
CASSYSDPDGNTIYF
>TRBV10-1|TRBJ1-1|.|13|.
TGCGCCAGCAGTGAAGGACTTATTACCCGAGCTTTCTTT
CASSEGLITRAFF
>TRBV15|TRBJ1-1|once|14|TRBD1
TGTGCCACCAGCAGGGCAGGGGGTGCCACTGAAGCTTTCTTT
CATSRAGGATEAFF
>TRBV6-5|TRBJ2-5|.|15|TRBD2
TGTGCCAGCAGTTACTCGCCTAGCGGTCAAGTGACCCAGTACTTC
CASSYSPSGQVTQYF
>TRBV30|TRBJ1-3|.|14|.
TGTGCCTGGAGTAGTTTGGCTGCTGGAAACACCATATATTTT
CAWSSLAAGNTIYF
>TRBV30|TRBJ1-4|.|14|.
TGTGCCTGGAGTCTTTTGGGGGCTAATGAAAAACTGTTTTTT
CAWSLLGANEKLFF
>TRBV11-1|TRBJ1-2|.|14|.
TGTGCCAGCAGCTTAGGACCCGGGAGCTATGGCTACACCTTC
CASSLGPGSYGYTF
>TRBV10-1|TRBJ2-2|.|15|.
TGCGCCGCTCCCCTTCTAGCGTCGAACACCGGGGAGCTGTTTTTT
CAAPLLASNTGELFF
>TRBV7-6|TRBJ2-3|.|18|.
TGTGCCAGCAGCCGAGGGGCAGGAGGGACTGGAAGCACAGATACGCAGTATTTT
CASSRGAGGTGSTDTQYF
>TRBV5-8|TRBJ1-1|.|13|TRBD1
TGTGCCAGCAGCCGGGGACAGGGACTTGAAGCTTTCTTT
CASSRGQGLEAFF
>TRBV19|TRBJ1-5|.|15|.
TGTGCCAGTAGTATCGACAGGCGTGGGCGTCGGCCCCAGCATTTT
CASSIDRRGRRPQHF
>TRBV10-3|TRBJ2-3|.|16|TRBD2
TGTGCCATCAGTGAGTCTGGTAGCGGGGGCACAGATACGCAGTATTTT
CAISESGSGGTDTQYF
>TRBV4-1|TRBJ2-5|.|20|TRBD2
TGCGCCAGCAGCCAAGGCCCCGGGTCGGCGGGAGAATCGTCCAGAGAGACCCAGTACTTC
CASSQGPGSAGESSRETQYF
>TRBV7-9|TRBJ1-6|.|13|.
TGTGCCAGCAGCCCACGGACGCATTCACCCCTCCACTTT
CASSPRTHSPLHF
>TRBV7-2|TRBJ2-1|.|15|TRBD2
TGTGCCAGCAGCCCAACTAGCGGGAGGAACGGTGAGCAGTTCTTC
CASSPTSGRNGEQFF
>TRBV7-2|TRBJ1-5|.|14|TRBD1
TGTGCCAGCAGCGCCGACAGGGTCAGTCAGCCCCAGCATTTT
CASSADRVSQPQHF
>TRBV7-2|TRBJ1-4|.|13|TRBD1
TGTGCCAGCAGCCCCGGACAGGGGGGAAAAATGTTTTTT
CASSPGQGGKMFF
>TRBV5-8|TRBJ2-5|once|14|.
TGTGCCAGCAGCTTGCCAGGGGTCCAAGAGACCCAGTACTTC
CASSLPGVQETQYF
>TRBV5-6|TRBJ1-5|once|15|TRBD1
TGTGCCAGCAGCAGACTAGGGACAGGAGATCAGCCCCAGCATTTT
CASSRLGTGDQPQHF
>TRBV5-1|TRBJ1-2|.|14|.
TGCGCCAGCAACCTCGTAAGTCAGGGCTATGGCTACACCTTC
CASNLVSQGYGYTF
>TRBV29-1|TRBJ2-3|.|15|.
TGCAGCGTTCCTACGCGCGGGAACCTCCTTAATACGCAGTATTTT
CSVPTRGNLLNTQYF
>TRBV5-4|TRBJ2-2|.|15|TRBD2
TGTGCCAGCAGCTTGAACGTAGCGGGAACCGGGGAGCTGTTTTTT
CASSLNVAGTGELFF
>TRBV14|TRBJ2-7|.|13|.
TGTGCCAGCAGCCAGTTTGGGGGACGCGAGCAGTACTTC
CASSQFGGREQYF
>TRBV5-1|TRBJ2-2|.|18|TRBD2
TGCGCCAGCAGCTTGGGGCTAGCGGGTATCGCGAACACCGGGGAGCTGTTTTTT
CASSLGLAGIANTGELFF
>TRBV9|TRBJ2-1|.|17|TRBD2
TGTGCCAGCAGCGACGCACCTAGCGGGGGGGCGAGGAATGAGCAGTTCTTC
CASSDAPSGGARNEQFF
>TRBV7-2|TRBJ2-2|few|16|TRBD2
TGTGCCAGCAGCGCAGGGACTAGCGGGGGGGTTCGGGAGCTGTTTTTT
CASSAGTSGGVRELFF
>TRBV4-1|TRBJ2-6|.|17|TRBD2
TGCGCCAGCAGCAGGACTAGCGGGGAGTCTGGGGCCAACGTCCTGACTTTC
CASSRTSGESGANVLTF
>TRBV7-2|TRBJ1-5|.|16|.
TGTGCCAGCAGCTTAACGGCAGGAGGGAGCAATCAGCCCCAGCATTTT
CASSLTAGGSNQPQHF